Shown below are 26 T cell receptor beta chains from a single sample sequenced in a study of blood T cell repertoires in COVID-19 (dated by TCRdb to the early 2020s). The library came from the immunoSEQ multiplex PCR assay. TCRdb took over this immuneACCESS table, retaining in-frame rearrangements with V and J assigned. Such tables are incomplete; in checked studies, under half of the missing clones stem from an unresolved V gene, and the remainder is unexplained. The sample data list about 320,000 clones, and roughly 87% of these were observed just once. About 9.8% of the sample is taken by the ten largest. The sequencing sample was made of PBMCs or T cells enriched from blood (not recorded which). The receptors derive from a woman under 30 who had recovered from COVID-19.

The chain links TRBV5-1 to TRBJ1-2; 8 bases map to TRBD1. After removal of 2 bases from V and 8 bases from J, the junction contained 2 bases not matched to a gene. There are 12 residues in the CDR3. CDR1 and CDR2 from the germline V gene are SGHRS and YFSETQ. The CDR3 DNA reads as TGCGCCAGCAGCTTTGACAGGGGCGGCTACACCTTC. Protein product: CASSFDRGGYTF.

The rearrangement uses TRBV7-9 and TRBJ2-2; TRBD1 matches 9 bases. The V and J ends lost 5 bases and 4 bases, in that order; junction bases with no gene match: 5. CDR3 length equals 15 residues. CDR1 is SEHNR and CDR2 is FQNEAQ in the germline V gene (reference sequence). CDR3 sequence reads: CASSAGTGPTGELFF. In DNA, the CDR3 is TGTGCCAGCAGCGCCGGGACAGGGCCCACCGGGGAGCTGTTTTTT.

The chain links TRBV15 to TRBJ1-3; D is undetermined. This CDR3 contains 14 residues. From germline, CDR1 is LNHNV and CDR2 YYDKDF (reference sequence). V was cut by 1 base and J by 12 bases, with 16 bases left in between. Here the CDR3 DNA reads TGTGCCACCAGCAGAGTGAATAGAGGGAGAAGCATATATTTT. Protein: CATSRVNRGRSIYF.

Here the CDR3 reads CSTRTGNTGELFF. The CDR3 nucleotides read TGCAGCACTCGGACAGGGAACACCGGGGAGCTGTTTTTT. The chain is built from TRBV29-1 and TRBJ2-2; 7 bases are shared with TRBD1. The germline V gene has CDR1 SQVTM and CDR2 ANQGSEA. The V gene end was trimmed by 8 bases and the J gene end by 1 base; junction bases not matched to a gene: 4. This CDR3 spans 13 amino acids.

The chain couples TRBV9 to TRBJ2-1; 11 bases map to TRBD2. J was trimmed by 4 bases and V by 4 bases; bases with no gene match: 4. The germline CDR1 and CDR2 sequences are SGDLS and YYNGEE. The CDR3 is made up of 15 amino acids. The CDR3 sequence is CASSPRLAGYNEQFF. The CDR3 DNA sequence: TGTGCCAGCAGCCCTAGACTAGCGGGGTACAATGAGCAGTTCTTC.

In its sample, this clone was seen once. This chain uses TRBV27 with TRBJ2-5, with D perhaps matching TRBD2 (5 bases). V shed 6 bases and J shed 7 bases, with 15 bases lying between them. The CDR3 runs 13 residues. Germline assignment: CDR1 MNHEY and CDR2 SMNVEV (reference sequence). The CDR3 loop is CASRPRGSGTQYF. CDR3 in DNA: TGTGCCAGCAGACCCCGGGGATCAGGGACCCAGTACTTC.

V is TRBV9 and J is TRBJ2-1; 16 bases agree with TRBD2. V gave up 3 bases and J gave up 0 bases; unmatched junction bases: 6. CDR1 is SGDLS, CDR2 YYNGEE, per germline. This CDR3 contains 19 residues. The CDR3 sequence: CASSASGTSGRASYNEQFF. DNA of the CDR3: TGTGCCAGCAGCGCATCCGGGACTAGCGGGAGGGCCTCCTACAATGAGCAGTTCTTC.

This clone was seen a single time. This sequence joins TRBV5-1 and TRBJ2-5, with 7 bases fitting TRBD2. Germline V gives CDR1 SGHRS, CDR2 YFSETQ. Unmatched junction bases numbered 2, after V lost 0 bases and J lost 3 bases. The CDR3 is 14 amino acids. The CDR3 here is CASSLGTRKETQYF. The CDR3 DNA sequence: TGCGCCAGCAGCTTGGGGACTAGGAAAGAGACCCAGTACTTC.

The chain has TRBV11-2 and TRBJ1-6, with D perhaps TRBD1 (6 bases). This CDR3 comprises 12 residues. V was trimmed by 5 bases and J by 9 bases, leaving 8 bases between them. CDR1 is SGHAT and CDR2 is FQNNGV in the germline V gene. The CDR3 loop reads CASSGTSSPLHF. The DNA for the CDR3 is TGTGCCAGCAGCGGGACAAGTTCACCCCTCCACTTT.

The sample holds a few counts of this clone. The chain links TRBV28 to TRBJ2-7; tentatively, D is TRBD1 (6 bases). This CDR3 comprises 14 residues. Deletions cut 4 bases from V and 4 bases from J, with 14 bases between. Germline V gene lookup returns CDR1 MDHEN and CDR2 SYDVKM. The CDR3 sequence is CASSYEAGAYEQYF. The CDR3 nucleotides read TGTGCCAGCAGTTACGAGGCAGGGGCGTACGAGCAGTACTTC.

The rearrangement uses TRBV4-2 and TRBJ2-1; D not certain. The ends were cut back, 4 bases at V and 14 bases at J, with 15 bases in the middle. This CDR3 has 12 residues. Germline values: CDR1 LGHNA, CDR2 YNFKEQ. The CDR3 DNA reads as TGTGCCAGCAGCCCTTTGAGCTTTTTGAAGTTCTTC. Amino acids: CASSPLSFLKFF.

This chain joins TRBV4-3 and TRBJ2-1; D unclear. This CDR3 has 16 residues. In germline, CDR1 is LGHNA, CDR2 YSLEER. Trimming cost V 0 bases and J 6 bases, with 15 bases left between them. The CDR3 DNA reads TGCGCCAGCAGCCAAGACCCCTCCAGTATCCCCAATGAGCAGTTCTTC. Its translation is CASSQDPSSIPNEQFF.

The gene calls are TRBV2 and TRBJ2-5; a weak D match, TRBD2 (6 bases). The V gene's germline CDR1 is SNHLY and CDR2 FYNNEI. The CDR3 contains 15 residues. The V end was cut by 6 bases, the J end by 5 bases, with 19 bases between. The CDR3 sequence is CASRTLASPWETQYF. CDR3 in DNA: TGTGCCAGCAGAACCCTAGCGTCCCCTTGGGAGACCCAGTACTTC.

The V call is TRBV4-3, the J call TRBJ1-4; TRBD1 agrees at 11 bases. CDR1 is LGHNA and CDR2 is YSLEER in the germline V gene. This CDR3 has 16 residues. The ends lost 5 bases at V and 4 bases at J; junction bases unmatched: 6. CDR3 loop: CASSLGQGGGNEKLFF. In DNA, the CDR3 is TGCGCCAGCAGCTTGGGACAGGGGGGTGGTAATGAAAAACTGTTTTTT.

The rearrangement joins TRBV9 to TRBJ2-3; D is possibly TRBD2 (6 bases). V lost 0 bases and J 6 bases, leaving 23 bases between the germline ends. This CDR3 is built from 18 residues. Germline CDR1 SGDLS, CDR2 YYNGEE. CDR3 amino acids: CASSVDGAGPAEGDTQYF. The CDR3 DNA is TGTGCCAGCAGCGTAGATGGGGCGGGGCCCGCAGAAGGGGATACGCAGTATTTT.

The chain couples TRBV5-1 to TRBJ1-4, with 9 bases that match TRBD1. The CDR3 is 16 amino acids. The V and J ends lost 3 bases and 4 bases, in that order; junction bases with no gene match: 7. Germline V gives CDR1 SGHRS, CDR2 YFSETQ. CDR3 sequence reads: CASSSSLTGGNEKLFF. In DNA, the CDR3 is TGCGCCAGCAGCTCGAGTTTGACAGGGGGTAATGAAAAACTGTTTTTT.

The rearrangement links TRBV7-6 to TRBJ2-3; D is possibly TRBD2 (5 bases). Germline values: CDR1 SGHVS, CDR2 FNYEAQ. The CDR3 has 11 amino acids. CDR3 nucleotides: TGTGCTTCCAGCGGTTTGGATACGCAGTATTTT. This encodes CASSGLDTQYF.

This clone was seen a single time. This chain connects TRBV7-9 to TRBJ2-7, with 7 bases that match TRBD1. Trimming at V came to 2 bases and at J to 2 bases, leaving 3 bases not matched to a gene. The germline V gene encodes CDR1 SEHNR and CDR2 FQNEAQ (reference sequence). This CDR3 is built from 14 residues. Here the CDR3 reads CASSLFTGAYEQYF. In nucleotides, the CDR3 is TGTGCCAGCAGCTTATTTACAGGGGCCTACGAGCAGTACTTC.

The gene calls are TRBV28 and TRBJ1-1; D remains ambiguous. The CDR3 has 15 residues. V was shortened by 7 bases and J by 0 bases, with 15 bases between the two germline ends. Germline V gives CDR1 MDHEN, CDR2 SYDVKM. CDR3 bases: TGTGCCAGCACCATCGTGGGCGGGATGAACACTGAAGCTTTCTTT. Protein product: CASTIVGGMNTEAFF. The whole variable domain, filled in from reference TRBV28 and TRBJ1-1, reads DVKVTQSSRYLVKRTGEKVFLECVQDMDHENMFWYRQDPGLGLRLIYFSYDVKMKEKGDIPEGYSVSREKKERFSLILESASTNQTSMYLCASTIVGGMNTEAFFGQGTRLTVV.

This sequence joins TRBV9 and TRBJ2-1; 9 bases line up with TRBD1. CDR1 SGDLS and CDR2 YYNGEE come from the germline V gene. This CDR3 comprises 15 residues. The J segment lost 7 bases and the V segment lost 0 bases, leaving 5 bases of the junction unmatched. The CDR3 here is CASSVEDRGGNEQFF. The CDR3 DNA sequence: TGTGCCAGCAGCGTAGAGGACAGGGGAGGGAATGAGCAGTTCTTC. Supplemented by reference TRBV9 and TRBJ2-1, the full variable domain reads DSGVTQTPKHLITATGQRVTLRCSPRSGDLSVYWYQQSLDQGLQFLIQYYNGEERAKGNILERFSAQQFPDLHSELNLSSLELGDSALYFCASSVEDRGGNEQFFGPGTRLTVL.

The count of this clone is one. The gene calls are TRBV7-9 and TRBJ2-2; D is perhaps TRBD1 (6 bases). CDR1 and CDR2 (germline): SEHNR, FQNEAQ (reference sequence). V lost 5 bases and J 2 bases, leaving 15 bases between the germline ends. The CDR3 runs 16 residues. The CDR3 loop reads CASSPEAGTNTGELFF. Here the CDR3 DNA reads TGTGCCAGCAGCCCCGAGGCCGGGACAAACACCGGGGAGCTGTTTTTT. Variable domain in full (rest from reference TRBV7-9 and TRBJ2-2): DTGVSQNPRHKITKRGQNVTFRCDPISEHNRLYWYRQTLGQGPEFLTYFQNEAQLEKSRLLSDRFSAERPKGSFSTLEIQRTEQGDSAMYLCASSPEAGTNTGELFFGEGSRLTVL.

On this clone itself: Mismatch with germline at one junction end may stem from a read error. The rearrangement uses TRBV6-2 or TRBV6-3 and TRBJ1-5; 9 bases map to TRBD1. CDR3 length: 12 amino acids. Per the germline V gene, CDR1 is MNHEY and CDR2 is SVGEGT. Here the CDR3 reads CASSRTGGGSDF. CDR3 DNA: TGTGCCAGCAGTCGTACAGGGGGCGGCTCCGATTTT.

This clone has just one count. The V and J genes are TRBV28 and TRBJ1-2; maybe TRBD1 (5 bases). The CDR3 is 12 residues long. V was shortened by 6 bases and J by 6 bases, with 11 bases between the two germline ends. CDR1 MDHEN and CDR2 SYDVKM come from the germline V gene. As DNA, the CDR3 is TGTGCCAGCAGGACAGTTCAAGATGGCTACACCTTC. Translating gives CASRTVQDGYTF.

V gene TRBV4-1 combines with J gene TRBJ1-5; D is unclear. V was pared by 0 bases and J by 4 bases, with 4 bases between. Germline V CDR1 and CDR2: MGHRA, YSYEKL. This CDR3 has 13 residues. The CDR3 spells CASSQDLNQPQHF. For the CDR3, the DNA is TGCGCCAGCAGCCAAGATCTAAATCAGCCCCAGCATTTT.

This clone was observed at least ten times. This chain joins TRBV7-9 and TRBJ1-2; D is undetermined. The CDR3 length is 12 residues. The V gene lost 3 bases and the J gene lost 4 bases, with 6 bases spanning the gap. Germline V CDR1 and CDR2: SEHNR, FQNEAQ (reference sequence). In nucleotides, the CDR3 is TGTGCCAGCAGCTTGGAGTTCTATGGCTACACCTTC. Encoded protein: CASSLEFYGYTF.

This clone was seen just once. The chain uses TRBV18 and TRBJ1-1, with D tentatively TRBD1 (5 bases). V lost 1 base to trimming and J lost 6 bases, with 9 bases between them. The CDR3 consists of 13 residues. From germline, CDR1 is KGHSH and CDR2 LQKENI. CDR3 sequence reads: CASSPRGRAEAFF. In DNA form, the CDR3 reads TGTGCCAGCTCACCACGGGGCCGGGCTGAAGCTTTCTTT.